The source of this T cell receptor beta chain is a study of CD8 T cells in Susac syndrome. Patients with Susac syndrome met diagnostic criteria that were recently defined for definite or probable disease. V was pared by 8 bases and J by 4 bases, with 13 bases between. CDR1 and CDR2 from the germline V gene are SGDLS and YYNGEE. The CDR3 is made up of 13 amino acids. Random hexamers primed reverse transcription of about 0.45 to 1 ug RNA. MiXCR was run by TCRdb on the immunoSEQ multiplex PCR reads, yielding one entry per CDR3 protein. Counted here are 150,000 to 200,000 distinct CDR3 sequences, 85% to 95% occurring once; the ten biggest clones make up 0.12%.

The chain couples TRBV9 to TRBJ2-4; D is unresolved. The sequenced sample was CD4+ T cells from PBMCs. This receptor was taken from a human donor with Susac syndrome. CDR3 residues: CASPEKVKNIQYF. DNA of the CDR3: TGTGCCAGTCCTGAGAAGGTTAAAAACATTCAGTACTTC.